The rows below give T cell receptor beta chains drawn from one sample of a study of T-cell memory formation after mild COVID-19. TCRdb reprocessed the 5' RACE reads via MiXCR and lists one record per CDR3 protein. The sample consists of tens of thousands of distinct CDR3 sequences, approximately 15% of them appearing once. The sample was PBMCs or a T cell subset sorted from them (not recorded which). The source is an adult woman who had mild COVID-19 (a few samples of this study predate the infection). Cell type and time point are not known. CDR3s include the opening cysteine and the closing phenylalanine or tryptophan. The D gene is left open where the match is weak. The listing skips clone size in some rows; elsewhere it reads once, few, many or a size class.

TRBV7-9	TRBD1	few	TRBJ2-1	TGTGCCAGCAGCCCCGGGACAGGGAAGGTCGATGAGCAGTTCTTC	CASSPGTGKVDEQFF
TRBV5-8	NA	NA	TRBJ2-1	TGTGCCAGCAGCTTGGCCGGAAGGGGTCCGTTCTTC	CASSLAGRGPFF
TRBV29-1	TRBD1	few	TRBJ2-7	TGCAGCGTTGCGGGACAGTATACCTACGAGCAGTACTTC	CSVAGQYTYEQYF
TRBV12-3/TRBV12-4	NA	NA	TRBJ2-3	TGTGCCAGCACGGGGGACTTCACAGATACGCAGTATTTT	CASTGDFTDTQYF
TRBV4-2	NA	few	TRBJ2-1	TGTGCCAGCAGCAAGGGGGGCATTGAGCAGTTCTTC	CASSKGGIEQFF
TRBV4-1	NA	few	TRBJ2-3	TGCGCCAGCAGCCTTTCCAAAGGCGCTAGCACAGATACGCAGTATTTT	CASSLSKGASTDTQYF
TRBV20-1	TRBD2	few	TRBJ2-2	TGCAGTGCTAGAGATGGCGGGAGTAACACCGGGGAGCTGTTTTTT	CSARDGGSNTGELFF
TRBV4-1	TRBD1	few	TRBJ1-1	TGCGCCAGCAGCCAACGCGTATTACAGGGGATAGGGACTGAAGCTTTCTTT	CASSQRVLQGIGTEAFF
TRBV4-1	TRBD2	few	TRBJ2-7	TGCGCCAGCAGCCCCCAGACTCTAAGCGGGGGGCAAGCCTACGAGCAGTACTTC	CASSPQTLSGGQAYEQYF
TRBV7-6	TRBD1	few	TRBJ1-2	TGTGCCAGCAGCTTTTCGGGGACAGGGAACTATGGCTACACCTTC	CASSFSGTGNYGYTF
TRBV20-1	TRBD1	few	TRBJ2-1	TGCAGTGCTAGAGATCCCCTGAGGGGGCGAGCCTACAATGAGCAGTTCTTC	CSARDPLRGRAYNEQFF
TRBV6-4	NA	few	TRBJ1-2	TGTGCCAGCAGTGACCCGGTCCCGAAGTTTAGCACCTTC	CASSDPVPKFSTF
TRBV27	NA	NA	TRBJ2-7	TGTGCCAGCAGACCTGGGACAAACTACGAGCAGTACTTC	CASRPGTNYEQYF
TRBV3-1	TRBD2	NA	TRBJ2-7	TGTGCCAGCAGCCAAGATCCGGGGGGGCGGAGCCACTACGAGCAGTACTTC	CASSQDPGGRSHYEQYF
TRBV18	NA	few	TRBJ2-7	TGTGCCAGCTCACCTCGAGAGGTTCTTGGTTTGCACGAGCAGTACTTC	CASSPREVLGLHEQYF
TRBV18	NA	NA	TRBJ2-7	TGTGCCAGCTCACGCAGTCTAGGCTACGAGCAGTACTTC	CASSRSLGYEQYF
TRBV6-4	NA	NA	TRBJ2-7	TGTGCCAGCAGTGAGTACGAGCAGTACTTC	CASSEYEQYF
TRBV5-1	NA	few	TRBJ2-3	TGCGCCAGCAGCTTGGCCTTGTCAACTTGGTCTAGCACAGATACGCAGTATTTT	CASSLALSTWSSTDTQYF
TRBV7-9	NA	NA	TRBJ2-1	TGTGCCAGCAGCGCGGACCCTGATCCAAACAATGAGCAGTTCTTC	CASSADPDPNNEQFF
TRBV2	NA	NA	TRBJ2-1	TGTGCCAGCAGTGACAGTGGGCAGTTCTTC	CASSDSGQFF
TRBV24-1	TRBD1	few	TRBJ2-2	TGTGCCACCAGTGATTTGGACAGGGACACCGGGGAGCTGTTTTTT	CATSDLDRDTGELFF
TRBV27	NA	many	TRBJ1-2	TGTGCCAGCAGCACCGCTCAGGGTGGCTACACCTTC	CASSTAQGGYTF
TRBV29-1	TRBD2	NA	TRBJ2-5	TGCAGCGTTGAAGACCCGGGACTAGCGGGGGCTACCGGTGGAGAGACCCAGTACTTC	CSVEDPGLAGATGGETQYF
TRBV11-1	NA	NA	TRBJ2-5	TGTGCCAGCAGCTTAGTTTCAGGGACCCAGTACTTC	CASSLVSGTQYF
TRBV4-2	NA	few	TRBJ2-3	TGTGCCAGCAGCCAAGGGGCCCCCCCGCACCTCACAGATACGCAGTATTTT	CASSQGAPPHLTDTQYF
TRBV4-1	NA	few	TRBJ1-6	TGCGCCAGCAGCCAAGTTGGACCCGTCGATTCACCCCTCCACTTT	CASSQVGPVDSPLHF
TRBV7-9	TRBD2	few	TRBJ2-5	TGTGCCAGCAGCCCGGGACTAGGAGAGACCCAGTACTTC	CASSPGLGETQYF
TRBV29-1	NA	few	TRBJ2-2	TGCAGCGTTGTACGGGCGCGGACCGGGGAGCTGTTTTTT	CSVVRARTGELFF
TRBV20-1	NA	many	TRBJ2-7	TGCAGTGCTACCCCCGGGGAGGGGGCGGGCTACGAGCAGTACTTC	CSATPGEGAGYEQYF
TRBV2	TRBD1	few	TRBJ2-3	TGTGCCAGCAGTCAGGGGGCCGACCCAGATACGCAGTATTTT	CASSQGADPDTQYF
TRBV30	NA	NA	TRBJ2-1	TGTGCCTGGGGGCTGGCTCAGTACAATGAGCAGTTCTTC	CAWGLAQYNEQFF
TRBV7-3	TRBD2	NA	TRBJ2-7	TGTGCCAGCAGCTCAGGACTAGCGGCCGAGCAGTACTTC	CASSSGLAAEQYF
TRBV7-8	NA	NA	TRBJ2-7	TGTGCCAGCAGCCCTAGCCGGACGGTGGCGGTTTCCTACGAGCAGTACTTC	CASSPSRTVAVSYEQYF
TRBV7-9	NA	few	TRBJ2-2	TGTGCCAGCAGCCAGTGGGGGAGTGGCACCGGGGAGCTGTTTTTT	CASSQWGSGTGELFF
TRBV10-1	NA	few	TRBJ1-1	TGCGCCAGCAGTGAGTCGGACGGTATGAACACTGAAGCTTTCTTT	CASSESDGMNTEAFF
TRBV7-2	NA	few	TRBJ2-7	TGTGCCAGCCGAGGCCACGAGCAGTACTTC	CASRGHEQYF
TRBV20-1	TRBD2	many	TRBJ2-1	TGCAGTGCTAGAGAGGCTAGCGGACGCTCAATATACAATGAGCAGTTCTTC	CSAREASGRSIYNEQFF
TRBV14	NA	NA	TRBJ2-7	TGTGCCAGCAGCCAAGCTACCGGGACGGGATCCTACGAGCAGTACTTC	CASSQATGTGSYEQYF
TRBV6-6	NA	few	TRBJ2-7	TGTGCCAGCGGGACCACGGGGGGCGGCGAGCAGTACTTC	CASGTTGGGEQYF
TRBV24-1	NA	few	TRBJ2-1	TGTGCCACCAGTGATTTTTCCAGGGGTGGGGAGCAGTTCTTC	CATSDFSRGGEQFF
TRBV7-3	NA	few	TRBJ2-6	TGTGCCAGCAGCTTCCCTGGCTACTCTGGGGCCAACGTCCTGACTTTC	CASSFPGYSGANVLTF
TRBV4-1	NA	NA	TRBJ2-2	TGCGCCAGCAGACCCCTTACCGTACAGGGAACCGGGGAGCTGTTTTTT	CASRPLTVQGTGELFF
TRBV6-5	NA	NA	TRBJ2-1	TGTGCCAGCACCGCGAAGTTCCATGAGCAGTTCTTC	CASTAKFHEQFF
TRBV11-2	TRBD2	NA	TRBJ2-1	TGTGCCAGCAGCTTAGATCGCTACGGGGGGGGGCCTGGGTCCTACAATGAGCAGTTCTTC	CASSLDRYGGGPGSYNEQFF
TRBV12-3/TRBV12-4	NA	few	TRBJ1-2	TGTGCCAGCAGTTTAGCTCTCGGCTACACCTTC	CASSLALGYTF
TRBV29-1	NA	NA	TRBJ2-3	TGCAGCGTTGAAGGAGGGGCTGGCACAGATACGCAGTATTTT	CSVEGGAGTDTQYF
TRBV4-2	NA	few	TRBJ1-5	TGTGCCAGCAGCCTCTCGTGGGCAGGGGAAAGATATAGCAATCAGCCCCAGCATTTT	CASSLSWAGERYSNQPQHF
TRBV7-9	TRBD2	NA	TRBJ2-3	TGTGCCAGCAGCCAGCCCAGGACCAGCGGGAGGGCAGATACGCAGTATTTT	CASSQPRTSGRADTQYF
TRBV5-1	TRBD2	many	TRBJ2-1	TGCGCCAGCAGCTTGCGGGAGGCCCTTGGGCCGGAGCAGTTCTTC	CASSLREALGPEQFF
TRBV7-6	NA	NA	TRBJ2-7	TGTGCCAGCAGTTCTACCCTTGAGCCAAACTACGAGCAGTACTTC	CASSSTLEPNYEQYF